This T cell receptor beta chain comes out of a study of metastatic and nonmetastatic thyroid tumors. Looking at the study overall: Comparative analysis of repertoires was undertaken across blood and tumor or nodule tissue obtained from malignant and benign thyroid patients.

From germline, CDR1 is SGHTA and CDR2 FQGTGA. V lost 5 bases, J lost 3 bases, and 10 bases lay in between. The CDR3 is 13 residues long. Patients were all untreated before their thyroid surgery. Findings and caveats of the study: Reports indicated that malignant thyroid tumors showed significantly higher TCR beta diversity than benign nodules did, in blood and tumor.

In the original analysis: Built for papillary thyroid cancer, a distant-metastasis classifier drew on CDR3 differences across clinicopathological groups. TCRdb reprocessed the PCR reads via MiXCR. V and J calls and clone size were set by TCRdb, not the authors. Of approximately 21,000 clones listed, 22% are singletons. In the case of this clone: Its antigen is not known.

The receptor comes from a female donor with papillary thyroid cancer or a benign thyroid nodule (not recorded which). Some clones in this sample may be carry-over from other donors' samples. This chain joins TRBV7-3 and TRBJ2-5; the D is unclear. Material: adjacent normal tissue. CDR3 in amino acids: CASSSDPEETQYF. The CDR3 coding sequence is TGTGCCAGCAGCAGTGACCCCGAAGAGACCCAGTACTTC.